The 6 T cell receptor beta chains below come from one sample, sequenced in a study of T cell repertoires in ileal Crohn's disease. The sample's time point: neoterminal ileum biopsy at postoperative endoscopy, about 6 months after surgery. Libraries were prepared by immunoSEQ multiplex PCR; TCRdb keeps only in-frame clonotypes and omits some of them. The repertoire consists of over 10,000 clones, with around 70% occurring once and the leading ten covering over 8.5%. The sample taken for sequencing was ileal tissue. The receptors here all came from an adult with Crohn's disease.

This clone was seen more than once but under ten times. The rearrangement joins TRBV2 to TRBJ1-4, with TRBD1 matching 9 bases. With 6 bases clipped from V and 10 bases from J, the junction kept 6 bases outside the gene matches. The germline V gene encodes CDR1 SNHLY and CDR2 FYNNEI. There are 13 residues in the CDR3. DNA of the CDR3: TGTGCCAGCAGAGCGGGACAGGGCCGAAAACTGTTTTTT. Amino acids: CASRAGQGRKLFF.

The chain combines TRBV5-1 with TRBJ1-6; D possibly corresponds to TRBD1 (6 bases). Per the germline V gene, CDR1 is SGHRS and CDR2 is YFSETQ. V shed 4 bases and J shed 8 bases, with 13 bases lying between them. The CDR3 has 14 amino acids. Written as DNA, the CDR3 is TGCGCCAGCAGCCCTACCCAGGGGTATTCACCCCTCCACTTT. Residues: CASSPTQGYSPLHF.

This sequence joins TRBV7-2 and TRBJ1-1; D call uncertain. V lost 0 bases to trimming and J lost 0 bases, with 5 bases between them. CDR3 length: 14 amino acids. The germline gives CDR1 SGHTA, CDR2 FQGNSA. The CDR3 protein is CASSLAAVNTEAFF. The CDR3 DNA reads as TGTGCCAGCAGCTTAGCTGCAGTGAACACTGAAGCTTTCTTT.

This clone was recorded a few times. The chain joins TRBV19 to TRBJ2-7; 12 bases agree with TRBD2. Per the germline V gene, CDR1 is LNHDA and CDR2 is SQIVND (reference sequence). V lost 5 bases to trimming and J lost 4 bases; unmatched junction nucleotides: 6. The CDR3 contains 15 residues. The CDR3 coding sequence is TGTGCCAGTAGTTCCCTAGCGGGGGGGACTTACGAGCAGTACTTC. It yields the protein CASSSLAGGTYEQYF.

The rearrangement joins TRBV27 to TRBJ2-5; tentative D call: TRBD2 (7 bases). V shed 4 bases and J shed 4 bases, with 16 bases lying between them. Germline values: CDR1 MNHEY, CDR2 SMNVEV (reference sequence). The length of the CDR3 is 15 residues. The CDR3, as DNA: TGTGCCAGCAGTTCGCCCGGCGCGGGGGCAGAGACCCAGTACTTC. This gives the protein CASSSPGAGAETQYF.

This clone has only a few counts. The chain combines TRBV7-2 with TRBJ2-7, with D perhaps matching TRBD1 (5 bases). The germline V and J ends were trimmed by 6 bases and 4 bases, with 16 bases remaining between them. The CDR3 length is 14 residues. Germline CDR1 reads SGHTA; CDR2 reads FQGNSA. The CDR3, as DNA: TGTGCCAGCAGTTCGGCAAGGACAACTTACGAGCAGTACTTC. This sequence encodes CASSSARTTYEQYF.